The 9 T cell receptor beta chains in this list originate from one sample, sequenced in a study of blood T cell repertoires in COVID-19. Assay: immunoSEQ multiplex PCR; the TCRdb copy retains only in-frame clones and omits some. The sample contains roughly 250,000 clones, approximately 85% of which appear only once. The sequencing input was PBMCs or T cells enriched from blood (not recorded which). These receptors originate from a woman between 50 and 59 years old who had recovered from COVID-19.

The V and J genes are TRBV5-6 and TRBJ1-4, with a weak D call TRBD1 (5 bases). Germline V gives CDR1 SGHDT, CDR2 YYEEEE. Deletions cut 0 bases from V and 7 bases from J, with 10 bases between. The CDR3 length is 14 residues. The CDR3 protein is CASSLAGGGEKLFF. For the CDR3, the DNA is TGTGCCAGCAGCTTGGCCGGGGGTGGTGAAAAACTGTTTTTT.

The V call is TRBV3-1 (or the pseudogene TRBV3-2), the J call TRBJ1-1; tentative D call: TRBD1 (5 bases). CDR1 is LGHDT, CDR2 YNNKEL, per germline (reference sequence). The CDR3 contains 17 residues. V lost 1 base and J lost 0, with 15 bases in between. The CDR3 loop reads CASSQVPQRGLNTEAFF. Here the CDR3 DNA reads TGTGCCAGCAGCCAAGTCCCTCAAAGGGGCTTGAACACTGAAGCTTTCTTT.

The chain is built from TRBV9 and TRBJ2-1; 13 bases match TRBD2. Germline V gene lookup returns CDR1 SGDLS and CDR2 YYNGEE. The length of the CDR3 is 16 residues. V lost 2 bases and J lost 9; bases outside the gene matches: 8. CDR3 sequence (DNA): TGTGCCAGCAGCGTCCGGACTAGCGGGAGTCCCCGTGAGCAGTTCTTC. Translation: CASSVRTSGSPREQFF.

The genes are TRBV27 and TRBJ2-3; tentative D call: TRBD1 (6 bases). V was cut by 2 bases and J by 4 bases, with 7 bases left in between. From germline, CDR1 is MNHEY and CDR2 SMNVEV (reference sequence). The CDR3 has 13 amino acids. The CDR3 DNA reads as TGTGCCAGCAGTTTAAGGGGGTCAGATACGCAGTATTTT. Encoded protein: CASSLRGSDTQYF.

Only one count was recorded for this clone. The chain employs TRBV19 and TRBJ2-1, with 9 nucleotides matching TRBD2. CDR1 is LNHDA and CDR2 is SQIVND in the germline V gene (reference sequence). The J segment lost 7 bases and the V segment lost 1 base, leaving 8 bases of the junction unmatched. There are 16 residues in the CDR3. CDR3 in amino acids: CASSIGSASGINEQFF. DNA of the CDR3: TGTGCCAGTAGTATAGGATCGGCTAGCGGGATTAATGAGCAGTTCTTC.

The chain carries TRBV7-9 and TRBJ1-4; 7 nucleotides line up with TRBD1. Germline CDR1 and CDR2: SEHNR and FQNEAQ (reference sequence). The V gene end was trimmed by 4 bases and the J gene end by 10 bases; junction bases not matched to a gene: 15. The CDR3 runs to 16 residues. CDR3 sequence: CASSSTPTGMIGKLFF. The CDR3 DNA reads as TGTGCCAGCAGCTCCACTCCGACAGGGATGATTGGAAAACTGTTTTTT.

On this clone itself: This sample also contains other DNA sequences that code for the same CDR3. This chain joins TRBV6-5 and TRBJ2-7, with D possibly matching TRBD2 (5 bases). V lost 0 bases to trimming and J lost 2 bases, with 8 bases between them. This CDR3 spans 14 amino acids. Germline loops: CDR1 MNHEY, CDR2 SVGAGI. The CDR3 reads CASSYSRGTYEQYF. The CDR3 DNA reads TGTGCCAGCAGTTACTCCCGGGGAACCTACGAGCAGTACTTC.

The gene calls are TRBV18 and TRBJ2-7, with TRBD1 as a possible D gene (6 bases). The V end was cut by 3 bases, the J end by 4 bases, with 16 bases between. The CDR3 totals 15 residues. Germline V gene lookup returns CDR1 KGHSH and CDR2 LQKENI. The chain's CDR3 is CASSPQGRSLYEQYF. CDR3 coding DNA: TGTGCCAGCTCACCTCAGGGGAGATCTTTGTACGAGCAGTACTTC.

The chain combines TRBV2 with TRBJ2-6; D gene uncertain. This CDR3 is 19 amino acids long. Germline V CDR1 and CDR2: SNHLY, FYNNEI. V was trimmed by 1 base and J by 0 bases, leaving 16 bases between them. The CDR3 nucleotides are TGTGCCAGCAGTGAAGGATCTACGCTCCGGGTCTCTGGGGCCAACGTCCTGACTTTC. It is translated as CASSEGSTLRVSGANVLTF.